This entry lists 18 T cell receptor beta chains sequenced from one sample in a study of shared clonotypes between healthy human individuals. Produced via immunoSEQ multiplex PCR; TCRdb's table is partial and in-frame only. The table lists 1,400,000 or so clones, just under 99% of them singletons. The sequenced sample was naive CD4+ T cells sorted from blood. Documented subset: CD45RA+ positively selected. The receptor set was obtained from a young man in good health.

This chain links TRBV11-2 with TRBJ1-1; the match to TRBD1 covers 8 bases. This CDR3 contains 13 residues. Germline assignment: CDR1 SGHAT and CDR2 FQNNGV. J lost 6 bases, V lost 3 bases, and 3 bases had no gene match. In DNA form, the CDR3 reads TGTGCCAGCAGCTTGGGCAGGGGGCCTGAAGCTTTCTTT. Protein: CASSLGRGPEAFF. Based on the CDR3 plus reference TRBV11-2 and TRBJ1-1, the full variable domain is EAGVAQSPRYKIIEKRQSVAFWCNPISGHATLYWYQQILGQGPKLLIQFQNNGVVDDSQLPKDRFSAERLKGVDSTLKIQPAKLEDSAVYLCASSLGRGPEAFFGQGTRLTVV.

This clone was counted a single time. V gene TRBV13 combines with J gene TRBJ2-7; a possible D gene is TRBD2 (6 bases). CDR3 size: 16 residues. V was cut by 3 bases and J by 3 bases, with 18 bases left in between. Per the germline V gene, CDR1 is PRHDT and CDR2 is FYEKMQ (reference sequence). This CDR3 reads CASSFLPSGPGYEQYF. The CDR3 bases are TGTGCCAGCAGCTTCCTCCCCAGCGGGCCGGGCTACGAGCAGTACTTC. Variable domain in full (rest from reference TRBV13 and TRBJ2-7): AAGVIQSPRHLIKEKRETATLKCYPIPRHDTVYWYQQGPGQDPQFLISFYEKMQSDKGSIPDRFSAQQFSDYHSELNMSSLELGDSALYFCASSFLPSGPGYEQYFGPGTRLTVT.

This chain joins TRBV4-2 and TRBJ2-5; perhaps TRBD1 as D (7 bases). CDR3 length: 17 amino acids. The germline V and J ends were trimmed by 1 base and 5 bases, with 20 bases remaining between them. Per germline, CDR1 LGHNA and CDR2 YNFKEQ. CDR3 nucleotide sequence: TGTGCCAGCAGCCAAGGAGGTAGGAGGGGGCGAGCGGAGACCCAGTACTTC. Protein product: CASSQGGRRGRAETQYF.

This clone occurred once. The chain links TRBV7-2 to TRBJ2-7, with 9 positions matching TRBD1. CDR3 size: 14 residues. Losses at the gene ends were 6 bases for V and 1 base for J; bases not matched to a gene: 4. Per germline, CDR1 SGHTA and CDR2 FQGNSA. This CDR3 is CASRFDRGSYEQYF. CDR3 bases: TGTGCCAGCAGATTCGACAGGGGGTCCTACGAGCAGTACTTC.

This sequence joins TRBV19 and TRBJ2-6; 9 bases fit TRBD1. CDR1 is LNHDA and CDR2 is SQIVND in the germline V gene (reference sequence). After removal of 6 bases from V and 0 bases from J, the junction contained 6 bases not matched to a gene. This CDR3 comprises 17 residues. The CDR3 here is CASRRQGDYSGANVLTF. DNA for the CDR3: TGTGCCAGTAGGAGACAGGGGGATTACTCTGGGGCCAACGTCCTGACTTTC.

The chain combines TRBV7-9 with TRBJ2-1, with D perhaps assigned TRBD1 or TRBD2 (5 bases each). Germline assignment: CDR1 SEHNR and CDR2 FQNEAQ (reference sequence). V lost 0 bases and J lost 13, with 13 bases in between. This CDR3 has 13 amino acids. For the CDR3, the DNA is TGTGCCAGCAGCTTAGCGGCCGGGGCGACTCAGTTCTTC. The encoded protein is CASSLAAGATQFF.

The V call is TRBV18, the J call TRBJ2-4, with D possibly being TRBD1 or TRBD2 (5 bases each). Germline V gene data show CDR1 as KGHSH and CDR2 as LQKENI. The length of the CDR3 is 17 residues. V dropped 5 bases and J dropped 0 bases, with 17 bases sitting between them. CDR3 loop: CASSSSGTVLAKNIQYF. As DNA, the CDR3 is TGTGCCAGCTCATCCTCCGGGACGGTACTAGCCAAAAACATTCAGTACTTC. Full variable domain (rest looked up from reference TRBV18 and TRBJ2-4): NAGVMQNPRHLVRRRGQEARLRCSPMKGHSHVYWYRQLPEEGLKFMVYLQKENIIDESGMPKERFSAEFPKEGPSILRIQQVVRGDSAAYFCASSSSGTVLAKNIQYFGAGTRLSVL.

The chain couples TRBV7-2 to TRBJ2-2, with D perhaps matching TRBD1 or TRBD2 (5 bases each). V was trimmed by 2 bases and J by 7 bases, leaving 14 bases between them. The germline gives CDR1 SGHTA, CDR2 FQGNSA. This CDR3 region has 15 residues. For the CDR3, the DNA is TGTGCCAGCAGCTTACGGGGCAAGTTGGGCGGGGAGCTGTTTTTT. Residues: CASSLRGKLGGELFF.

Regarding this clone: The sample holds other DNA sequences that translate to the same CDR3. The V gene is TRBV15, the J gene TRBJ1-2; TRBD1 aligns across 8 bases. This CDR3 comprises 14 residues. Germline trimming cut 3 bases from V and 0 bases from J; bases unmatched to any gene: 0. Germline lookup yields CDR1 LNHNV and CDR2 YYDKDF (reference sequence). CDR3 nucleotide sequence: TGTGCCACCAGCAGGGACAGGGCTAACTATGGCTACACCTTC. Translation gives CATSRDRANYGYTF.

The chain is built from TRBV30 and TRBJ1-2, with 10 bases lining up with TRBD1. After removal of 2 bases from V and 2 bases from J, the junction contained 8 bases not matched to a gene. Germline values: CDR1 GTSNPN, CDR2 SVGIG (reference sequence). The CDR3 covers 16 residues. CDR3 region: CAWSKGQGQGNYGYTF. The CDR3 DNA reads as TGTGCCTGGAGTAAAGGTCAGGGACAGGGGAACTATGGCTACACCTTC.

This rearrangement joins TRBV9 to TRBJ2-1; D is uncertain. Germline-derived CDR1 and CDR2 are SGDLS and YYNGEE. Trimming removed 0 bases from V and 0 bases from J, with 10 bases in between. The CDR3 loop spans 16 amino acids. The CDR3 loop is CASSVEVASSYNEQFF. The CDR3 DNA follows: TGTGCCAGCAGCGTAGAAGTCGCGAGCTCCTACAATGAGCAGTTCTTC.

The rearrangement uses TRBV2 and TRBJ2-7; D unresolved. The CDR3 is made up of 12 amino acids. Deletions cut 7 bases from V and 6 bases from J, with 13 bases between. Germline-derived CDR1 and CDR2 are SNHLY and FYNNEI. In nucleotides, the CDR3 is TGTGCCAGCACTTTAGAAGGAGCCGAGCAGTACTTC. This gives the protein CASTLEGAEQYF. Drawing the rest from reference TRBV2 and TRBJ2-7, the complete variable domain is EPEVTQTPSHQVTQMGQEVILRCVPISNHLYFYWYRQILGQKVEFLVSFYNNEISEKSEIFDDQFSVERPDGSNFTLKIRSTKLEDSAMYFCASTLEGAEQYFGPGTRLTVT.

V and J are TRBV5-1 and TRBJ2-3; D is undetermined. There are 15 residues in the CDR3. Germline V gene data show CDR1 as SGHRS and CDR2 as YFSETQ. The V end was cut by 0 bases, the J end by 6 bases, with 14 bases between. The DNA for the CDR3 is TGCGCCAGCAGCTTGGACTCCACGATCGTGGATACGCAGTATTTT. Protein product: CASSLDSTIVDTQYF.

J is TRBJ2-7 and V is TRBV7-6; D call uncertain. The V end was cut by 1 base, the J end by 6 bases, with 10 bases between. Per the germline V gene, CDR1 is SGHVS and CDR2 is FNYEAQ. This CDR3 has 13 amino acids. The DNA for the CDR3 is TGTGCCAGCAGCTTAGTAGTGGGCTTCGAGCAGTACTTC. Translated: CASSLVVGFEQYF.

The chain carries TRBV7-6 and TRBJ2-1; 9 nucleotides align to TRBD2. This CDR3 spans 15 amino acids. J lost 2 bases, V lost 3 bases, and 2 bases had no gene match. The germline gives CDR1 SGHVS, CDR2 FNYEAQ. The CDR3 coding sequence is TGTGCCAGCAGCTTCTTAGCGGGAGCCTACAATGAGCAGTTCTTC. This sequence encodes CASSFLAGAYNEQFF.

The V call is TRBV11-2, the J call TRBJ2-4, with D possibly matching TRBD1 (6 bases). Germline values: CDR1 SGHAT, CDR2 FQNNGV. The germline V and J ends were trimmed by 2 bases and 6 bases, with 11 bases remaining between them. The CDR3 runs 14 residues. Here the CDR3 reads CASSLRWTANIQYF. CDR3 DNA sequence: TGTGCCAGCAGCTTAAGATGGACAGCAAACATTCAGTACTTC.

The count of this clone is one. The V and J genes are TRBV27 and TRBJ1-5, with 7 bases lining up with TRBD1. V lost 5 bases to trimming and J lost 2 bases; unmatched junction nucleotides: 9. Looked up from germline, CDR1 is MNHEY and CDR2 is SMNVEV (reference sequence). This CDR3 is built from 16 residues. The CDR3 coding sequence is TGTGCCAGCAGTCTTCGGGGGACAGAGCGCAATCAGCCCCAGCATTTT. Amino acid sequence: CASSLRGTERNQPQHF.

The chain links TRBV7-2 to TRBJ2-5; possibly TRBD1 for D (6 bases). Germline CDR1 SGHTA, CDR2 FQGNSA. The CDR3 has 14 amino acids. V lost 4 bases and J lost 4, with 13 bases in between. CDR3 region: CASSWDIGVETQYF. CDR3 sequence (DNA): TGTGCCAGCAGCTGGGACATAGGGGTAGAGACCCAGTACTTC.